This record concerns one T cell receptor (beta chain) sequence. The data stem from a study of blood T cell repertoires in COVID-19. Sequencing used immunoSEQ multiplex PCR; TCRdb keeps in-frame clones, though not all of them. The data hold over 150,000 clones, with around 80% observed a single time. Germline CDR1 is MDHEN and CDR2 is SYDVKM. The CDR3 totals 13 residues. V shed 3 bases and J shed 7 bases, with 12 bases lying between them. The sequencing input was PBMCs or T cells enriched from blood (not recorded which). The sequence was collected from a woman aged 70-85 years in a cohort exposed to, infected with or recovered from COVID-19 (not recorded which). The J gene is TRBJ1-2, the V gene TRBV28; no firm D call. This chain's CDR3 is CASSLPPPGGYTF. DNA of the CDR3: TGTGCCAGCAGTTTGCCACCTCCCGGTGGCTACACCTTC.